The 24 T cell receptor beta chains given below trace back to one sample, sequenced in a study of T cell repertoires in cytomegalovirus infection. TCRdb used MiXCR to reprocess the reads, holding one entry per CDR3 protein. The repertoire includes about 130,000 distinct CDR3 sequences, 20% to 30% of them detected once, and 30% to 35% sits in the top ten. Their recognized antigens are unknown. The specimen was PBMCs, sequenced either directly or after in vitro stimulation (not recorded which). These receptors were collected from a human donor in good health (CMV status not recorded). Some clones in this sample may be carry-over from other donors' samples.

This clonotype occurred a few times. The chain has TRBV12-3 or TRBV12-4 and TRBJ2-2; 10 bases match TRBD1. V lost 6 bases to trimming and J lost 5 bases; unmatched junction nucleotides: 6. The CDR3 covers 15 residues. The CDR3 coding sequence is TGTGCCAGCAGACCGGACAGGGGGTGGACCGGGGAGCTGTTTTTT. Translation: CASRPDRGWTGELFF.

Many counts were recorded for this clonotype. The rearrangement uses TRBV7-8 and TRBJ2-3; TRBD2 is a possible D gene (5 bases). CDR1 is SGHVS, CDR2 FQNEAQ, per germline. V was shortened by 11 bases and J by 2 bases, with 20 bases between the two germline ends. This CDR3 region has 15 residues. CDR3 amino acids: CAGRRSGSPTDTQYF. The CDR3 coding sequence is TGTGCCGGGCGACGGAGCGGATCACCCACAGATACGCAGTATTTT.

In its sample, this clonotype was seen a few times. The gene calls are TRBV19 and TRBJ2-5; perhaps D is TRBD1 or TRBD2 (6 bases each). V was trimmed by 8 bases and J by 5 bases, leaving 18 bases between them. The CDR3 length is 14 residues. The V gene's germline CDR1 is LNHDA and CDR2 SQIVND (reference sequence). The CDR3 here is CASSETGARETQYF. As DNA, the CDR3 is TGTGCCAGTTCAGAGACGGGGGCTCGGGAGACCCAGTACTTC.

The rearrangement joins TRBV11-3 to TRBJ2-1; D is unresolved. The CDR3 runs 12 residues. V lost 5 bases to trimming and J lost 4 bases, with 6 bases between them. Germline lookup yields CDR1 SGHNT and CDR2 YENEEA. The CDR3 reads CASSLKYNEQFF. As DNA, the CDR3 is TGTGCCAGCAGCCTGAAATACAATGAGCAGTTCTTC.

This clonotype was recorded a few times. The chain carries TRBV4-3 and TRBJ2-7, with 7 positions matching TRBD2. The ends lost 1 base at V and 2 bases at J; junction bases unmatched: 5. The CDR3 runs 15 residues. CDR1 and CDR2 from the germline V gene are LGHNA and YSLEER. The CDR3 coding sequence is TGCGCCAGCAGCCAAGCTAGCGGTGCGACCTACGAGCAGTACTTC. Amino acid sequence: CASSQASGATYEQYF.

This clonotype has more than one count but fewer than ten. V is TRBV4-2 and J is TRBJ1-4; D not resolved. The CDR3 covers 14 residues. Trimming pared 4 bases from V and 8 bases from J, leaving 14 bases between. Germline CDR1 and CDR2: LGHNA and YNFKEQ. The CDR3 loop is CASSPLEGYEKLFF. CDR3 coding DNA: TGTGCCAGCAGCCCCCTGGAGGGTTACGAAAAACTGTTTTTT.

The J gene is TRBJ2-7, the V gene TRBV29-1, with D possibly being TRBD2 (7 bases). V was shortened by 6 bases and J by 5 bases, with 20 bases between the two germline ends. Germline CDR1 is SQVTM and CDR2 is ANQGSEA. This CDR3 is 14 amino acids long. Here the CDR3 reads CSVRTLSGGNEQYV. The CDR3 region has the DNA TGCAGCGTCCGAACCCTTTCGGGGGGCAACGAGCAGTACGTC.

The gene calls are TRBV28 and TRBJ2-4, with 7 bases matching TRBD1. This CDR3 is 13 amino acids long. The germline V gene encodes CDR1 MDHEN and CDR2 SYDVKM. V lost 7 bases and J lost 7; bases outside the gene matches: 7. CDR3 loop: CASKGASRNIQYF. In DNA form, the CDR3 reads TGTGCCAGCAAGGGGGCTTCGCGTAACATTCAGTACTTC.

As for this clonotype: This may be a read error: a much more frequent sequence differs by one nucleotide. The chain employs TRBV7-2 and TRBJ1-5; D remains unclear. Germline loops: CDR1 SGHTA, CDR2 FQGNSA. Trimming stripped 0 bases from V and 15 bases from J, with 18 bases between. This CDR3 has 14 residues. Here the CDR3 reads CASSLAPRLGDWHF. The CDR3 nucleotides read TGTGCCAGCAGCTTAGCCCCAAGACTGGGAGATTGGCATTTT.

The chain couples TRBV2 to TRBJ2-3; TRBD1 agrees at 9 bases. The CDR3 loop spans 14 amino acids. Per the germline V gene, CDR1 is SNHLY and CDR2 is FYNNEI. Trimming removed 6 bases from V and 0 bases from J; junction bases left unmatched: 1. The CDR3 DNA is TGTGCCAGCAGAGACAGGGGGAGCACAGATACGCAGTATTTT. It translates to CASRDRGSTDTQYF. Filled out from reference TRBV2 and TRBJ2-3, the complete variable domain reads EPEVTQTPSHQVTQMGQEVILRCVPISNHLYFYWYRQILGQKVEFLVSFYNNEISEKSEIFDDQFSVERPDGSNFTLKIRSTKLEDSAMYFCASRDRGSTDTQYFGPGTRLTVL.

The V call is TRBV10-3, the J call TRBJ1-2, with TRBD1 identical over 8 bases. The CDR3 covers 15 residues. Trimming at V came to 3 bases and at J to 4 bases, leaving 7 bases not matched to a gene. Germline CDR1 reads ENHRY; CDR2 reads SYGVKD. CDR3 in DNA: TGTGCCATCAGTGATTCGACAGGGGCGTTCTATGGCTACACCTTC. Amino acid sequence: CAISDSTGAFYGYTF.

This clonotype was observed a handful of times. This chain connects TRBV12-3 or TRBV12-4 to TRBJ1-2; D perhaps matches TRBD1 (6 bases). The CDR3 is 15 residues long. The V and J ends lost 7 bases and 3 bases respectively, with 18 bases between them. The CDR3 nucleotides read TGTGCCAGCACCACCGGAGGGGGACGAGACTATGGCTACACCTTC. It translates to CASTTGGGRDYGYTF.

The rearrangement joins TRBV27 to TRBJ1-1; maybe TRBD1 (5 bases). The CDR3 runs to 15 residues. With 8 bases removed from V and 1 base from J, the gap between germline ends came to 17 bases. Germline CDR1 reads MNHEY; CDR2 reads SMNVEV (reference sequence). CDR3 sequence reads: CASSIDGGRNTEAFF. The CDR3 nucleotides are TGTGCCAGCTCTATTGATGGGGGGAGGAACACTGAAGCTTTCTTT.

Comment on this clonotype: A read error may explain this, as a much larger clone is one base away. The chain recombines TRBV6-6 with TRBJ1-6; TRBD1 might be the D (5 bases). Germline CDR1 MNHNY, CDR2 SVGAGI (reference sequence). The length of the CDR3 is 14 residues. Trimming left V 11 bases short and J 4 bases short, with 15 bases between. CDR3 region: CACWGKSYNSPLHF. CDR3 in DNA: TGTGCCTGCTGGGGCAAGTCTTATAATTCACCCCTCCACTTT.

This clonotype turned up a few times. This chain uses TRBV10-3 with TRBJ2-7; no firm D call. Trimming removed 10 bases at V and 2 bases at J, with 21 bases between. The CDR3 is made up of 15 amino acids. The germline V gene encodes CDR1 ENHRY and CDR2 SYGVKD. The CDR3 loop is CATVRPTAGAYEQYF. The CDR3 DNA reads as TGTGCCACCGTGCGGCCCACCGCTGGAGCCTACGAGCAGTACTTC.

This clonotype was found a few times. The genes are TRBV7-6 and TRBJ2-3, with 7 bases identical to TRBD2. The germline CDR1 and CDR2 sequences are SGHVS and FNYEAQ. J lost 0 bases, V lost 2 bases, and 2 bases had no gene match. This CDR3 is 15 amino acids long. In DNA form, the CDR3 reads TGTGCCAGCAGCTTAACTAGCGTTAGCACAGATACGCAGTATTTT. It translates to CASSLTSVSTDTQYF.

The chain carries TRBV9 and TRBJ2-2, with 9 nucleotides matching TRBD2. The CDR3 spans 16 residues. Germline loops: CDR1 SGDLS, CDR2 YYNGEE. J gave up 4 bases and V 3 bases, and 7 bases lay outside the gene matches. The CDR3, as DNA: TGTGCCAGCAGCGGATTAGCGGGAGACCCCACCGGGGAGCTGTTTTTT. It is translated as CASSGLAGDPTGELFF.

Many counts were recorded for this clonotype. The CDR3 region is CAWSGLYNQPQHF. The CDR3, as DNA: TGTGCCTGGTCCGGACTCTACAATCAGCCCCAGCATTTT. The V call is TRBV30, the J call TRBJ1-5; D remains unclear. Between the trimmed V and J ends, which lost 5 bases and 3 bases, there was a span of 11 bases. The CDR3 runs to 13 residues. In germline, CDR1 is GTSNPN, CDR2 SVGIG (reference sequence). Full variable domain (rest looked up from reference TRBV30 and TRBJ1-5): SQTIHQWPATLVQPVGSPLSLECTVEGTSNPNLYWYRQAAGRGLQLLFYSVGIGQISSEVPQNLSASRPQDRQFILSSKKLLLSDSGFYLCAWSGLYNQPQHFGDGTRLSIL.

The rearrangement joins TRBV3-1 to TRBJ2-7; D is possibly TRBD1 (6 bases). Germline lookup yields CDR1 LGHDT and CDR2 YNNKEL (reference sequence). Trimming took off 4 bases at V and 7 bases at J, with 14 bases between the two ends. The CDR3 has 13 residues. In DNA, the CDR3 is TGTGCCAGCAGCCTTGGCAGGGGTGTTGAGCAGTACTTC. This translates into CASSLGRGVEQYF.

As DNA, the CDR3 is TGTGCCAGCAGCATCACTAGCAGCGAGCAGTACTTC. Encoded protein: CASSITSSEQYF. This chain connects TRBV28 to TRBJ2-7; maybe TRBD2 (6 bases). With 6 bases removed from V and 6 bases from J, the gap between germline ends came to 12 bases. The CDR3 loop spans 12 amino acids. In germline, CDR1 is MDHEN, CDR2 SYDVKM. Based on the CDR3 plus reference TRBV28 and TRBJ2-7, the full variable domain is DVKVTQSSRYLVKRTGEKVFLECVQDMDHENMFWYRQDPGLGLRLIYFSYDVKMKEKGDIPEGYSVSREKKERFSLILESASTNQTSMYLCASSITSSEQYFGPGTRLTVT.

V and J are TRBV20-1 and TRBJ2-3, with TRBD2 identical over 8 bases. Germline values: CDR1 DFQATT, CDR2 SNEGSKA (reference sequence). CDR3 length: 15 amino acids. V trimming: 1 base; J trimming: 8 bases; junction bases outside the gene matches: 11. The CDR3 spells CSARASGLRSGTQYF. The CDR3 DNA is TGCAGTGCTAGAGCTAGCGGGCTCAGGTCGGGTACGCAGTATTTT.

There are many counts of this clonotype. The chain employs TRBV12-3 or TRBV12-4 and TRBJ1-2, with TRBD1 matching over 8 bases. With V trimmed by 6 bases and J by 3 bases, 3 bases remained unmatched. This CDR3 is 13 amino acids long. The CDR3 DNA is TGTGCCAGCAGACAACAGGGGGACTATGGCTACACCTTC. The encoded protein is CASRQQGDYGYTF.

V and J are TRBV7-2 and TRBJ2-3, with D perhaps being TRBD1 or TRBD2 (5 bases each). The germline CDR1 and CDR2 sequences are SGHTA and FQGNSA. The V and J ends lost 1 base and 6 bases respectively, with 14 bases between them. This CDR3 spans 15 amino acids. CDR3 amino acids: CASSLVEGNMDTQYF. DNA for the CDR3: TGTGCCAGCAGCTTAGTCGAGGGGAATATGGATACGCAGTATTTT.

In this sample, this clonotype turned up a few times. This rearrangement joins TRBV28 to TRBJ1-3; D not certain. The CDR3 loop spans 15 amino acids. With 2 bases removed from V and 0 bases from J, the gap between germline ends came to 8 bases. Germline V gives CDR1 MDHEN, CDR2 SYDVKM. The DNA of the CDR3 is TGTGCCAGCAGTTTAATCCTGACCTCTGGAAACACCATATATTTT. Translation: CASSLILTSGNTIYF.